This T cell receptor (beta chain) is drawn from a study of monozygotic twins with inflammatory bowel disease. CDR1 and CDR2 (germline): LNHDA, SQIVND (reference sequence). The CDR3 has 13 amino acids. TCRdb reprocessed the 5' RACE reads, with one entry per CDR3 protein and no DNA. Its listing shows some 440,000 distinct CDR3 sequences. The chain is built from TRBV19 and TRBJ1-2; no DNA is available, so the TRBD1 call from TCRdb remains unchecked. The source of this sequence is a human donor with ulcerative colitis or Crohn's disease, or a healthy co-twin of an affected twin (not recorded which). The specimen sequenced was blood. CDR3 protein: CASSIRGAYGYTF.